This entry describes one TCR beta chain. Its antigen is still unknown. Using a J-beta primer mix together with a sample-barcoded 5' primer, a second PCR was run for 7 to 11 cycles. There were at least 3 million CDR3-containing paired-end reads obtained from each sample. Each CDR3 protein gets one entry after TCRdb re-called the 5' RACE reads with MiXCR. The table includes 650,000 or so distinct CDR3 sequences, approximately 52% detected once. These data are taken from a study of blood T cells in healthy people across ages. This CDR3 has 14 residues. J was trimmed by 1 base and V by 6 bases; bases with no gene match: 6. CDR1 is DFQATT, CDR2 SNEGSKA, per germline (reference sequence). Every donor provided around 10 milliliters of peripheral blood. Study-level points and caveats: Across the age range, TCR beta diversity per million T cells fell in a roughly linear way.

What was sequenced was blood. This rearrangement joins TRBV20-1 to TRBJ2-5, with 9 bases that match TRBD2. This TCR was recovered from a woman older than 75 in good health. CDR3 nucleotide sequence: TGCAGTGCGTCAAGACTAGCGGTCCAAGAGACCCAGTACTTC. Its translation: CSASRLAVQETQYF.